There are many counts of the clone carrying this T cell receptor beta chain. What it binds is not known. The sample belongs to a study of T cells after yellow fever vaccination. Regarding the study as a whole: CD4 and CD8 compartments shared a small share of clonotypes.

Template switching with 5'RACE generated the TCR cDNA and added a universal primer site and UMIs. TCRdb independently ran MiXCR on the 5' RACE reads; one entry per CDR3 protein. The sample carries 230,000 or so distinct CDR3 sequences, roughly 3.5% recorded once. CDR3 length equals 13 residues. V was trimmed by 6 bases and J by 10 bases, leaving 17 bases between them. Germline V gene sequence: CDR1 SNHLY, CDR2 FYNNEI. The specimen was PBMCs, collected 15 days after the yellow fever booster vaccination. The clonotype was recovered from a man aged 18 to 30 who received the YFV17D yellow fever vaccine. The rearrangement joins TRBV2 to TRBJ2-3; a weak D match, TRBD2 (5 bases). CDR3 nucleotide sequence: TGTGCCAGCAGCGGACGCGAATCGGGATCGCAGTATTTT. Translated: CASSGRESGSQYF.